The present T cell receptor (beta chain) was sequenced within a study of blood T cell repertoires in COVID-19. Overall study context: Some COVID-19 samples were acute and others convalescent; all came from the United States, Italy and Spain. T cells, B-cell-depleted T cells, or PBMCs provided the cDNA or gDNA that served as material.

Trimming removed 3 bases from V and 3 bases from J, with 18 bases in between. Germline V lookup: CDR1 MDHEN, CDR2 SYDVKM. CDR3 length equals 17 residues. How the authors handled the data: Amplifying reference gene primers gave estimates of nucleated cell counts. Clones were sequenced by immunoSEQ multiplex PCR, and TCRdb holds only the in-frame ones, with some missing. That table gives V, J and clone size, and the DNA gave D and trimming. Among over 130,000 clones listed, 75% to 90% were seen once. The chain couples TRBV28 to TRBJ2-1; tentatively, D is TRBD2 (5 bases). The clonotype originates from an elderly woman with acute or convalescent COVID-19. The sequenced sample consisted of peripheral blood. The CDR3 DNA is TGTGCCAGCAGTTTTAGCGTGGGAGCTCTAGGCTACAATGAGCAGTTCTTC. This encodes CASSFSVGALGYNEQFF.